This TCR beta chain originates from a study of vaccination and CD4 T cells after COVID-19. The Oncomine TCR Beta short-read assay was applied to DNA of cultured CD4+ T cells. The genomic DNA was obtained from cultured CD4+ T cells by extraction with the QIAamp micro DNA kit. TCRdb ran MiXCR on the PCR reads and lists one entry per CDR3 protein. This table holds more than 12,000 distinct CDR3 sequences, about 29% found once. V trimming: 7 bases; J trimming: 7 bases; junction bases outside the gene matches: 7. This CDR3 region has 14 residues. The germline V gene has CDR1 MNHEY and CDR2 SVGEGT. The sample's treatment: roughly 10-day PBMC culture with coronavirus spike peptide pools or control peptides (ViraFEST assay). On this clonotype itself: Its target is not known.

The source material was CD4+ T cells from blood, cultured in vitro, sampled before SARS-CoV-2 vaccination. The receptor was derived from a human donor who received a COVID-19 vaccine. The V and J genes are TRBV6-2 or TRBV6-3 and TRBJ2-7; 13 bases agree with TRBD2. CDR3 DNA: TGTGCCAGCACCGCCGGACTAGCGGGGGAAGAGCAGTACTTC. Protein: CASTAGLAGEEQYF.